The rows below give T cell receptor beta chains drawn from one sample of a study of blood T cell repertoires in COVID-19. TCRdb keeps only in-frame clones here, not all; method: immunoSEQ multiplex PCR. The repertoire includes about 210,000 clones, around 84% of them detected once, and roughly 20% sits in the top ten. Sequencing was performed on PBMCs or T cells enriched from blood (not recorded which). These receptors were obtained from a man aged 35-49 years who had recovered from COVID-19. The CDR3 runs from the conserved cysteine through the conserved F or W. A D gene is named only where the DNA matches it firmly. The size field is filled for only some rows; it gives once, few, many or a size class.

few,TRBV4-1,TRBJ1-3,NA,TGCGCCAGCAGCCAAGGCGGGTCGGGAATCGGAAACACCATATATTTT,CASSQGGSGIGNTIYF
NA,TRBV5-4,TRBJ2-7,TRBD2,TGTGCCAGCAGCGCGGGAGGCACTCCCGGCGACTACGAGCAGTACTTC,CASSAGGTPGDYEQYF
NA,TRBV19,TRBJ2-7,TRBD2,TGTGCCAGTAGTAGGACTAGAGGCTTCTACGAGCAGTACTTC,CASSRTRGFYEQYF
NA,TRBV7-2,TRBJ2-1,TRBD1,TGTGCCAGCAGCACCGGGACAGGGGGCGGAAATGAGCAGTTCTTC,CASSTGTGGGNEQFF
NA,TRBV5-8,TRBJ1-4,NA,TGTGCCAGCAGCTTGGATTGGGGCGGGAACAATGAAAAACTGTTTTTT,CASSLDWGGNNEKLFF
NA,TRBV19,TRBJ2-7,NA,TGTGCCAGTAGTATCTTCTACCATTACGGGACACCATCCTACGAGCAGTACTTC,CASSIFYHYGTPSYEQYF
once,TRBV30,TRBJ2-2,NA,TGTGCCTGGAACAGCCGGGGAAACACCGGGGAGCTGTTTTTT,CAWNSRGNTGELFF
NA,TRBV12-5,TRBJ2-1,NA,TGTGCTAGTGGTTCGGGCCTAGAGGGGAGGGAGCAGTTCTTC,CASGSGLEGREQFF
NA,TRBV5-1,TRBJ2-3,TRBD1,TGCGCCAGCACCCAACAGGGGGTGGGCACAGATACGCAGTATTTT,CASTQQGVGTDTQYF
NA,TRBV19,TRBJ2-1,NA,TGTGCCAGTAATCCGGGTCGGGAGAACTACAATGAGCAGTTCTTC,CASNPGRENYNEQFF
NA,TRBV7-9,TRBJ2-5,TRBD2,TGTGCCAGCTCCGGCGGGAGTCGTTTAGAGACCCAGTACTTC,CASSGGSRLETQYF
NA,TRBV6-6,TRBJ2-1,TRBD2,TGTGCCAGTATGCTGGGGGGGAGCGCCTACAATGAGCAGTTCTTC,CASMLGGSAYNEQFF
NA,TRBV7-3,TRBJ2-5,TRBD2,TGTGCCAGCAGCCCCTCTAGCGGGAGGGCTGGGACCCAGTACTTC,CASSPSSGRAGTQYF
NA,TRBV6-1,TRBJ1-1,NA,TGTGCCAGCAGTGAAGTCAGGGTGACTGAAGCTTTCTTT,CASSEVRVTEAFF
NA,TRBV5-4,TRBJ2-7,TRBD1,TGTGCCAGCAGCCCTGCAGGGGGACGAGGGGACGAGCAGTACTTC,CASSPAGGRGDEQYF
NA,TRBV5-1,TRBJ1-3,NA,TGCGCCAGCAGCTTACAGGGTATCGGAAACACCATATATTTT,CASSLQGIGNTIYF
NA,TRBV6-2/TRBV6-3,TRBJ1-6,TRBD1,TGTGCCAGCAGTGCCCGGGACAGGGGTAATTCACCCCTCCACTTT,CASSARDRGNSPLHF